The next 18 T cell receptor beta chains were all read from a single sample in a study of regulatory T cells in long-lasting Graves disease. As for time point: persistent/refractory GD, antithyroid drugs over 5 years with positive TRAb. PBMCs were the source of the RNA used for TCR sequencing. Building of the TCR beta libraries involved iRepertoire HTBI primers and Arm-PCR of CDR3 regions. TCRdb reprocessed the multiplex PCR reads with MiXCR, giving one entry per CDR3 protein. The sample includes about 470,000 distinct CDR3 sequences, less than 25% of them seen just once. Sequences were derived from peripheral blood mononuclear cells (PBMCs), sampled when the disease was refractory, from a patient treated with antithyroid drugs. The source is a female donor with Graves disease.

This clonotype was found many times. The rearrangement joins TRBV6-2 or TRBV6-3 to TRBJ1-6; no clear D. CDR3 length equals 15 residues. From germline, CDR1 is MNHEY and CDR2 SVGEGT. V was clipped by 3 bases and J by 7 bases, with 13 bases between them. The CDR3 here is CASSYRRDLNSPLHF. For the CDR3, the DNA is TGTGCCAGCAGTTATCGCCGGGATCTAAATTCACCCCTCCACTTT.

Concerning this clonotype itself: A junction boundary mismatches the germline segment, possibly from a read error. The V and J genes are TRBV4-2 and TRBJ2-7; D may correspond to TRBD1 or TRBD2 (5 bases each). Germline V gives CDR1 LGHNA, CDR2 YNFKEQ. The CDR3 runs to 17 residues. This chain's CDR3 is CASSQDGSGLFSYERYF. CDR3 sequence (DNA): TGTGCCAGCAGCCAAGACGGTTCGGGGCTGTTCTCCTACGAGCGGTACTTC.

This clonotype appeared many times. J is TRBJ2-5 and V is TRBV7-2; TRBD2 matches 10 bases. CDR1 SGHTA and CDR2 FQGNSA come from the germline V gene. The CDR3 is 14 residues long. After removal of 6 bases from V and 4 bases from J, the junction contained 5 bases not matched to a gene. The chain's CDR3 is CASRPSGSGETQYF. DNA of the CDR3: TGTGCCAGCAGACCTAGCGGGAGTGGAGAGACCCAGTACTTC.

This clonotype occurred a few times. V usage is TRBV6-1 and J usage is TRBJ2-3, with 7 positions matching TRBD2. Germline V gives CDR1 MNHNS, CDR2 SASEGT. This CDR3 contains 15 residues. V trimming: 3 bases; J trimming: 1 base; junction bases outside the gene matches: 4. The CDR3 spells CASSDKAGRTDTQYF. Here the CDR3 DNA reads TGTGCCAGCAGTGATAAAGCGGGACGCACAGATACGCAGTATTTT.

This clonotype was counted at least ten times. The chain carries TRBV6-1 and TRBJ1-1; no reliable D call. The germline V gene has CDR1 MNHNS and CDR2 SASEGT. The ends were cut back, 9 bases at V and 0 bases at J, with 11 bases in the middle. The CDR3 runs 13 residues. CDR3 sequence reads: CASKRSMNTEAFF. The CDR3 nucleotides read TGTGCCAGTAAGCGTAGCATGAACACTGAAGCTTTCTTT.

This clonotype was seen only a few times. This chain joins TRBV29-1 and TRBJ1-1, with D perhaps matching TRBD1 (5 bases). V gave up 1 base and J gave up 6 bases, with 15 bases separating them. The CDR3 is 14 amino acids. From germline, CDR1 is SQVTM and CDR2 ANQGSEA. This chain's CDR3 is CSVEADNFGAEAFF. DNA for the CDR3: TGCAGCGTTGAAGCGGACAATTTTGGCGCTGAAGCTTTCTTT. The full variable domain, completed using reference TRBV29-1 and TRBJ1-1, is SAVISQKPSRDICQRGTSLTIQCQVDSQVTMMFWYRQQPGQSLTLIATANQGSEATYESGFVIDKFPISRPNLTFSTLTVSNMSPEDSSIYLCSVEADNFGAEAFFGQGTRLTVV.

The chain uses TRBV15 and TRBJ2-7, with D tentatively TRBD2 (5 bases). The CDR3 spans 14 residues. Germline-derived CDR1 and CDR2 are LNHNV and YYDKDF (reference sequence). The germline V and J ends were trimmed by 0 bases and 3 bases, with 9 bases remaining between them. The CDR3 loop reads CATSRDKEVYEQYF. DNA for the CDR3: TGTGCCACCAGCAGAGATAAGGAGGTCTACGAGCAGTACTTC.

This clonotype was counted ten times or more. The DNA for the CDR3 is TGTGCCAGCAGTTTAGTAGGGGAACCCTACGAGCAGTACTTC. Amino acids: CASSLVGEPYEQYF. The chain combines TRBV28 with TRBJ2-7, with a weak D call TRBD1 (5 bases). V was pared by 2 bases and J by 2 bases, with 10 bases between. Germline CDR1 reads MDHEN; CDR2 reads SYDVKM. The CDR3 contains 14 residues. The whole variable domain, filled in from reference TRBV28 and TRBJ2-7, reads DVKVTQSSRYLVKRTGEKVFLECVQDMDHENMFWYRQDPGLGLRLIYFSYDVKMKEKGDIPEGYSVSREKKERFSLILESASTNQTSMYLCASSLVGEPYEQYFGPGTRLTVT.

The table lists this clonotype with a few counts. The CDR3: CASSWTSGRNEQFF. The CDR3 DNA sequence: TGTGCCAGCAGTTGGACTAGCGGGAGAAATGAGCAGTTCTTC. The rearrangement links TRBV2 to TRBJ2-1; 13 bases match TRBD2. Trimming took 5 bases from V and 7 from J; bases not matched to a gene: 2. CDR1 SNHLY and CDR2 FYNNEI come from the germline V gene. The CDR3 sequence is 14 residues long.

The genes are TRBV6-1 and TRBJ2-7; D is ambiguous. The CDR3 spans 11 residues. Germline CDR1 and CDR2: MNHNS and SASEGT. V shed 5 bases and J shed 5 bases, with 7 bases lying between them. The CDR3 sequence: CASSRMHEQYF. Here the CDR3 DNA reads TGTGCCAGCAGTAGAATGCACGAGCAGTACTTC.

In its sample, this clonotype was seen a few times. A much larger clone differs by one base, so this may be a read error. CDR3 DNA sequence: TGTGCCGGCAAACTAGCGTCCGGGAACACCGGGGAGCTGTTTTTT. Translation gives CAGKLASGNTGELFF. The chain employs TRBV2 and TRBJ2-2; TRBD2 matches at 7 bases. The CDR3 runs to 15 residues. CDR1 is SNHLY and CDR2 is FYNNEI in the germline V gene. V shed 11 bases and J 1 base; nucleotides not matched to a gene: 10.

The table lists this clonotype with many counts. The V call is TRBV28, the J call TRBJ2-7; 7 bases are shared with TRBD2. The CDR3 sequence is 18 residues long. The germline CDR1 and CDR2 sequences are MDHEN and SYDVKM. Germline trimming cut 6 bases from V and 2 bases from J; bases unmatched to any gene: 19. The CDR3 sequence is CASRPKSSRNGRPYEQYF. CDR3 coding DNA: TGTGCCAGCAGACCGAAATCCTCCCGGAACGGGAGGCCCTACGAGCAGTACTTC.

This clonotype was detected only a few times. The chain combines TRBV4-3 with TRBJ2-3; D is possibly TRBD2 (6 bases). The V gene lost 0 bases and the J gene lost 4 bases, with 8 bases spanning the gap. Germline loops: CDR1 LGHNA, CDR2 YSLEER. CDR3 length: 14 amino acids. This CDR3 is CASSQDWEADTQYF. In DNA form, the CDR3 reads TGCGCCAGCAGCCAAGACTGGGAGGCAGATACGCAGTATTTT.

This clonotype has a count of ten or more. The chain joins TRBV12-3 or TRBV12-4 to TRBJ1-5; D remains unclear. V was clipped by 6 bases and J by 0 bases, with 3 bases between them. This CDR3 comprises 12 residues. The CDR3 region has the DNA TGTGCCAGCAGATATAGCAATCAGCCCCAGCATTTT. It codes for CASRYSNQPQHF.

This sequence joins TRBV29-1 and TRBJ2-2; D remains unclear. There are 11 residues in the CDR3. Germline V gene lookup returns CDR1 SQVTM and CDR2 ANQGSEA. DNA for the CDR3: TGCAGTACATTCTACACCGGGGAGCTGTTTTTT. Translated, it gives CSTFYTGELFF.

The rearrangement joins TRBV6-2 or TRBV6-3 to TRBJ2-3, with unresolved D. There are 13 residues in the CDR3. V was cut by 5 bases and J by 1 base, with 7 bases left in between. The germline V gene has CDR1 MNHEY and CDR2 SVGEGT. The CDR3 loop is CASSDPGTDTQYF. The CDR3 DNA follows: TGTGCCAGCAGTGACCCTGGCACAGATACGCAGTATTTT.

This clonotype was seen a handful of times. The rearrangement joins TRBV24-1 to TRBJ2-2, with D possibly TRBD2 on 5 matching bases. This CDR3 region has 14 residues. The germline V gene encodes CDR1 KGHDR and CDR2 SFDVKD. With 6 bases removed from V and 6 bases from J, the gap between germline ends came to 13 bases. The CDR3 DNA reads TGTGCCACCAGTCTTGAGGGCCTGGCCGGGGAGCTGTTTTTT. It is translated as CATSLEGLAGELFF.

This clonotype was seen at least ten times. This chain connects TRBV18 to TRBJ1-1; no clear D. Trimming took 3 bases from V and 1 from J, leaving 18 bases between them. CDR3 length: 17 amino acids. The germline V gene encodes CDR1 KGHSH and CDR2 LQKENI. CDR3 DNA: TGTGCCAGCTCACCTGCCCAAAGCACGGGTTCGAACACTGAAGCTTTCTTT. Amino acids: CASSPAQSTGSNTEAFF.